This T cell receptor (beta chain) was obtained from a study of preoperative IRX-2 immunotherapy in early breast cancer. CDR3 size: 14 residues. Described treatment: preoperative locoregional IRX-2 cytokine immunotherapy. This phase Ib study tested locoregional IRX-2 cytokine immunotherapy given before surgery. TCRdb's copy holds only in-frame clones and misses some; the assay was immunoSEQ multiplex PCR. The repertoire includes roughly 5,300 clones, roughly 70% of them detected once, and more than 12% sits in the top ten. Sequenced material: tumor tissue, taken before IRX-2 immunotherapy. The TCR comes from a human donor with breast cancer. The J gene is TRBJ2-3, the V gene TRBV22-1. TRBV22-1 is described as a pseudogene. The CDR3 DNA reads TGTGCCAGCCGGAGGGGGGACTGGTCAGGGACGCAGTATTTT. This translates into CASRRGDWSGTQYF.